This TCR beta chain appears in the sequencing data of a study of PD-L1 blockade in urothelial cancer. Turning to the study itself: Patients arrived having already received 0 to 3 prior chemotherapy regimens. Blood analysis took place 3 weeks (second dose) and 6 weeks after treatment start. Median T cell yield per blood sample was about 150,000 cells.

Clones were sequenced by immunoSEQ multiplex PCR, and TCRdb holds only the in-frame ones, with some missing. Of around 50,000 clones in the sample, 82% are singletons; the top ten hold roughly 1.8%. The time point denotes: pretreatment peripheral blood. Diagnoses among patients were locally advanced or metastatic urothelial carcinoma. CDR3 length: 15 amino acids. Germline V gene sequence: CDR1 MGHRA, CDR2 YSYEKL. The germline V and J ends were trimmed by 4 bases and 4 bases, with 14 bases remaining between them. The clonotype was recovered from a man aged 50-59 years with urothelial cancer. The J gene is TRBJ1-3, the V gene TRBV4-1; D uncertain. This material consisted of PBMCs, taken around atezolizumab (anti-PD-L1) treatment. This chain's CDR3 is CASSRGISIGNTIYF. In DNA, the CDR3 is TGCGCCAGCAGCCGCGGGATCTCCATCGGAAACACCATATATTTT.